This TCR beta chain was documented in a study of identical twins. Each CDR3 protein is one row after TCRdb ran MiXCR on the 5' RACE reads. The repertoire consists of approximately 500,000 distinct CDR3 sequences, with about 15% occurring once and the leading ten covering 0.35% to 0.45%. These data are also associated with another study on yellow fever vaccine responses in identical twins.

Sequencing input: CD4+ T cells sorted from blood. The clonotype comes from a woman aged 18-30 years in good health.

The CDR3 loop is CASSILGRPNNEQYF. The CDR3 DNA reads TGTGCCAGTAGTATACTGGGACGCCCTAATAACGAGCAGTACTTC. V and J are TRBV19 and TRBJ2-7; D is perhaps TRBD1 or TRBD2 (5 bases each). V shed 2 bases and J shed 5 bases, with 16 bases lying between them. The CDR3 length is 15 residues. Germline V gives CDR1 LNHDA, CDR2 SQIVND (reference sequence). The variable domain in full, completed from reference TRBV19 and TRBJ2-7, reads DGGITQSPKYLFRKEGQNVTLSCEQNLNHDAMYWYRQDPGQGLRLIYYSQIVNDFQKGDIAEGYSVSREKKESFPLTVTSAQKNPTAFYLCASSILGRPNNEQYFGPGTRLTVT.